This T cell receptor beta chain derives from a study of CD8+ T cells in alopecia areata. General observations from the study: Lesional scalp displayed greater clonality than normal scalp, most notably in alopecia totalis/universalis.

The CDR3 is 13 amino acids. The germline CDR1 and CDR2 sequences are MNHNS and SASEGT. The V end was cut by 8 bases, the J end by 2 bases, with 12 bases between. The treatment here: oral pan-JAK inhibitor, 5-10 mg twice daily. With regard to this clone: Its antigen remains unknown.

Reverse transcription of extracted RNA yielded cDNA, which provided the sequencing template. Sequencing used immunoSEQ multiplex PCR; TCRdb keeps in-frame clones, though not all of them. The sample consists of roughly 170,000 clones, about 60% of them appearing once. The chain joins TRBV6-1 to TRBJ1-1; D perhaps matches TRBD1 (6 bases). The specimen was CD8+ T cells sorted from blood, collected at week 24, from a patient treated with tofacitinib. The source is a human donor with alopecia areata. The CDR3 DNA reads as TGTGCCAGCGGCAGGGGACTAAACACTGAAGCTTTCTTT. Amino acids: CASGRGLNTEAFF.